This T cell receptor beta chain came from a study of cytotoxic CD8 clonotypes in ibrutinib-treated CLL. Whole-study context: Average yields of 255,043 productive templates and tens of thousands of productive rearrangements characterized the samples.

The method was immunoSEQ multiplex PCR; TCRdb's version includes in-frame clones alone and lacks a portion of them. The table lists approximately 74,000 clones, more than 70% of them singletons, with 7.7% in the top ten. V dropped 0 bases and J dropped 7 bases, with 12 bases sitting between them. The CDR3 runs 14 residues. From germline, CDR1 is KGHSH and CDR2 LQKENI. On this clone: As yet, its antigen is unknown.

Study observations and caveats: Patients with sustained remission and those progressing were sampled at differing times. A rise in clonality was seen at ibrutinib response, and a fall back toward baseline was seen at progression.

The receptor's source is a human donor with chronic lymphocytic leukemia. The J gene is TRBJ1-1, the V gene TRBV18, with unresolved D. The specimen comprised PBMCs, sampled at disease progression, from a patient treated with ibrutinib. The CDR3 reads CASSPPFWRDEAFF. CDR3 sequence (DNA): TGTGCCAGCTCACCACCGTTCTGGCGGGATGAAGCTTTCTTT. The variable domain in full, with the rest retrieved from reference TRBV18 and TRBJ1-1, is NAGVMQNPRHLVRRRGQEARLRCSPMKGHSHVYWYRQLPEEGLKFMVYLQKENIIDESGMPKERFSAEFPKEGPSILRIQQVVRGDSAAYFCASSPPFWRDEAFFGQGTRLTVV.